This T cell receptor (beta chain) was identified in a study of CXCR3-negative and CXCR3-positive naive CD8 T cells. Findings of the study overall: Both naive subsets, CXCR3-negative and CXCR3-positive, displayed similar TRBV-TRBJ usage, unlike memory cells. Cryopreservation partially lowered CXCR3 expression, so most assays used fresh PBMCs. Both naive subsets had comparably high diversity; memory CD8+ cells much lower. CXCR3-positive naive cells carried more hydrophobic TRB CDR3s than CXCR3-negative naive cells did.

UMI-labeled TRB cDNA libraries were prepared by 5' RACE. TCRdb derives one entry per CDR3 protein from the 5' RACE reads, leaving out DNA. The record lists more than 70,000 distinct CDR3 sequences, of which the ten most abundant hold approximately 0.6%. Of note for this clonotype: Its antigen is not identified.

This CDR3 region has 15 residues. Germline V gene data show CDR1 as LNHNV and CDR2 as YYDKDF (reference sequence). CD45RO-CCR7+CD27+CD95- marked naive CD8+ T cells. The receptor was isolated from a human donor in good health. Some clones in this sample may be carry-over from other donors' samples. Specimen: naive CXCR3+ CD8+ T cells from blood. As for subset: CD45RO-CCR7+CD27+CD95- naive CD8+ T cells expressing CXCR3 (TNR3+). The chain recombines TRBV15 with TRBJ2-2; the TCRdb D gene call, TRBD2, has no DNA to confirm it. This CDR3 is CATSRDRTGTGELFF.